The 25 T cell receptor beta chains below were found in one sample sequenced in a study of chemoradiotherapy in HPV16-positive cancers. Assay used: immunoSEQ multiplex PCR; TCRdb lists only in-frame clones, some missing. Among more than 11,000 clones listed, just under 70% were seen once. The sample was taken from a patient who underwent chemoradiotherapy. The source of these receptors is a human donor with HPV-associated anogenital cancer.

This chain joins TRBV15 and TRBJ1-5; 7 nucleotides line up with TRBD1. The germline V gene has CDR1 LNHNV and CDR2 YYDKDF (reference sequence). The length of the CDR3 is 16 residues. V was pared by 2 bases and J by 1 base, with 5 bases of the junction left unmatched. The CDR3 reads CATSRPTGASNQPQHF. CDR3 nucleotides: TGTGCCACCAGCAGACCCACAGGGGCCAGCAATCAGCCCCAGCATTTT.

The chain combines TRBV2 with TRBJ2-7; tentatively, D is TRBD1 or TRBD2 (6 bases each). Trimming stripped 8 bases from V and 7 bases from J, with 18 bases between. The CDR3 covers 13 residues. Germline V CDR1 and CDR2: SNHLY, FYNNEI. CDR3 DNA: TGTGCCAGCTTAAAAGGGGGGACGGGGGAGCAGTACTTC. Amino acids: CASLKGGTGEQYF.

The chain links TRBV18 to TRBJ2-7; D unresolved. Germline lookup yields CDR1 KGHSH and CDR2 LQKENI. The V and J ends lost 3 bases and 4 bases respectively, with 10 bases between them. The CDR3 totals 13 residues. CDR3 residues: CASSPSGEYEQYF. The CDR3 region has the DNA TGTGCCAGCTCACCCTCCGGAGAGTACGAGCAGTACTTC.

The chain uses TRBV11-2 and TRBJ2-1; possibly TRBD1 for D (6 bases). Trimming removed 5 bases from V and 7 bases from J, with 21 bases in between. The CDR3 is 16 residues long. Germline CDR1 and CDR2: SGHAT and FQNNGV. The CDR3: CASSAWGVSGDNEQFF. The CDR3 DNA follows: TGTGCCAGCAGCGCCTGGGGTGTATCAGGGGATAATGAGCAGTTCTTC. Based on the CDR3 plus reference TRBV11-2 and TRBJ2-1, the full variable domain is EAGVAQSPRYKIIEKRQSVAFWCNPISGHATLYWYQQILGQGPKLLIQFQNNGVVDDSQLPKDRFSAERLKGVDSTLKIQPAKLEDSAVYLCASSAWGVSGDNEQFFGPGTRLTVL.

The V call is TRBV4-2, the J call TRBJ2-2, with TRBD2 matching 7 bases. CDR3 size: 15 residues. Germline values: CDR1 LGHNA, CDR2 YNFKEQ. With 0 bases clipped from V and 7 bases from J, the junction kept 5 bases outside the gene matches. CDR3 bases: TGTGCCAGCAGCCAAGACTTCGGGGGGAACGGGGAGCTGTTTTTT. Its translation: CASSQDFGGNGELFF.

CDR3 protein: CASSSTWRLGYTF. For the CDR3, the DNA is TGTGCCAGCAGCTCGACCTGGCGCCTTGGCTACACCTTC. The gene calls are TRBV7-9 and TRBJ1-2; D unresolved. The CDR3 contains 13 residues. Trimming left V 4 bases short and J 7 bases short, with 13 bases between. CDR1 is SEHNR, CDR2 FQNEAQ, per germline (reference sequence). Filled out from reference TRBV7-9 and TRBJ1-2, the complete variable domain reads DTGVSQNPRHKITKRGQNVTFRCDPISEHNRLYWYRQTLGQGPEFLTYFQNEAQLEKSRLLSDRFSAERPKGSFSTLEIQRTEQGDSAMYLCASSSTWRLGYTFGSGTRLTVV.

The CDR3 region has the DNA TGCGCCAGCAGCCGGGTCCCCCGCGATGAGCAGTTCTTC. Translation gives CASSRVPRDEQFF. The J gene is TRBJ2-1, the V gene TRBV5-1; no reliable D call. CDR1 and CDR2 (germline): SGHRS, YFSETQ. This CDR3 is 13 amino acids long. The V gene lost 4 bases and the J gene lost 8 bases, with 13 bases spanning the gap.

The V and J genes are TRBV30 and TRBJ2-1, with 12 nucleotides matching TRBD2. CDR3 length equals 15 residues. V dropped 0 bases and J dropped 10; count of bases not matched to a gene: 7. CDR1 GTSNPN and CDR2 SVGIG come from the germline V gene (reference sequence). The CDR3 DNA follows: TGTGCCTGGAGTGTACTAGCGGGGGGCCTCGGGGAGCAGTTCTTC. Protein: CAWSVLAGGLGEQFF.

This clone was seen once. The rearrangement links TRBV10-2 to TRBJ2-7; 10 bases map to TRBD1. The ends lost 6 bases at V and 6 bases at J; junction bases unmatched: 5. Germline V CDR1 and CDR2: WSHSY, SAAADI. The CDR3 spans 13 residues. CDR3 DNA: TGCGCCAGCAGCCGACAGGGGGCATCCGAGCAGTACTTC. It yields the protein CASSRQGASEQYF.

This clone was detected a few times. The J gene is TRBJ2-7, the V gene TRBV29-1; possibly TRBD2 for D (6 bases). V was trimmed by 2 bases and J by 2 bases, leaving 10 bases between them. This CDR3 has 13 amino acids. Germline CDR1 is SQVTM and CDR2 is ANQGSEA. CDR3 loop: CSVEWAGTYEQYF. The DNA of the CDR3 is TGCAGCGTTGAATGGGCGGGAACCTACGAGCAGTACTTC.

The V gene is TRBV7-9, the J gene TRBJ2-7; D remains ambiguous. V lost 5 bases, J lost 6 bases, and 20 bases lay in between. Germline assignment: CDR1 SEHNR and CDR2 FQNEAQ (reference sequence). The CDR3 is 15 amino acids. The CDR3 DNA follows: TGTGCCAGCAGCAAAGAAGGCTTCGGTCGGGCCGAGCAGTACTTC. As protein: CASSKEGFGRAEQYF.

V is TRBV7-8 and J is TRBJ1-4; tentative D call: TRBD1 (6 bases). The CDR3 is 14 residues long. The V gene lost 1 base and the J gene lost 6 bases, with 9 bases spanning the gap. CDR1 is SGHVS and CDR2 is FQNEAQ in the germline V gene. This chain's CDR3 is CASSLEGGDEKLFF. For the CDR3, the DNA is TGTGCCAGCAGCTTAGAGGGGGGGGATGAAAAACTGTTTTTT.

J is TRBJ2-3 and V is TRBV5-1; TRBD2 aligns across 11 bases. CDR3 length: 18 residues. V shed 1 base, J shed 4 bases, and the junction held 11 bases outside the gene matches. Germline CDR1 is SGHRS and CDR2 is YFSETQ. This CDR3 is CASSLKPTSGGAADTQYF. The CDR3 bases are TGCGCCAGCAGCTTGAAGCCTACTAGCGGGGGTGCTGCAGATACGCAGTATTTT. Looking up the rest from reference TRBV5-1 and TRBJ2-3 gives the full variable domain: KAGVTQTPRYLIKTRGQQVTLSCSPISGHRSVSWYQQTPGQGLQFLFEYFSETQRNKGNFPGRFSGRQFSNSRSEMNVSTLELGDSALYLCASSLKPTSGGAADTQYFGPGTRLTVL.

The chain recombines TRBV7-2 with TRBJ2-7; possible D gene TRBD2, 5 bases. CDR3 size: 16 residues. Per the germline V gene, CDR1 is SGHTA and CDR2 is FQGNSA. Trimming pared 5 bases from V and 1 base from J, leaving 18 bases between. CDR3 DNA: TGTGCCAGCAGCCCAATGGACTCCTGGATTTCCTACGAGCAGTACTTC. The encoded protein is CASSPMDSWISYEQYF.

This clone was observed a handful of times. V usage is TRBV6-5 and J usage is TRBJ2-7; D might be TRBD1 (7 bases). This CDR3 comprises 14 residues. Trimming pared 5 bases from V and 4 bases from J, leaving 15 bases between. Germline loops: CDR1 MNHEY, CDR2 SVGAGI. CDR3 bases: TGTGCCAGCAGTCCCTCGACAGGGAGGTACGAGCAGTACTTC. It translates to CASSPSTGRYEQYF.

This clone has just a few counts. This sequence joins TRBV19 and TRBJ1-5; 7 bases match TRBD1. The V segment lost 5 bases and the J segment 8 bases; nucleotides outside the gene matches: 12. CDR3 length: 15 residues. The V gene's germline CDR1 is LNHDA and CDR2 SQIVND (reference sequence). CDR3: CASSLHPIGGKPQHF. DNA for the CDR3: TGTGCCAGTAGTCTCCACCCTATAGGGGGCAAGCCCCAGCATTTT.

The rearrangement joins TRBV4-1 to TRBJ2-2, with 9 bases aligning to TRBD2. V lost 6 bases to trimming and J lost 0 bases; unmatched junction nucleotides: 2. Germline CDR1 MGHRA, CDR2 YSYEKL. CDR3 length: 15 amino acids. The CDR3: CASRAGGSNTGELFF. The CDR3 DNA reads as TGCGCCAGCAGAGCGGGGGGTTCGAACACCGGGGAGCTGTTTTTT.

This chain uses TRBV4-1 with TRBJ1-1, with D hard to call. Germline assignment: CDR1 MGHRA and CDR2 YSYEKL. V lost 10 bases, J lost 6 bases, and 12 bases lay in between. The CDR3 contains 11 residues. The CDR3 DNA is TGCGCCACCGCGGGGTCGTCTGAAGCTTTCTTT. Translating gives CATAGSSEAFF.

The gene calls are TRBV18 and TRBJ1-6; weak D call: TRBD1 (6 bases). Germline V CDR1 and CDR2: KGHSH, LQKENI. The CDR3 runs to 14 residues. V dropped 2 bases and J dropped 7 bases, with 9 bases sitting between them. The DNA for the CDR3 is TGTGCCAGCTCACCAGAGGGGGGAAATTCACCCCTCCACTTT. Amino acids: CASSPEGGNSPLHF.

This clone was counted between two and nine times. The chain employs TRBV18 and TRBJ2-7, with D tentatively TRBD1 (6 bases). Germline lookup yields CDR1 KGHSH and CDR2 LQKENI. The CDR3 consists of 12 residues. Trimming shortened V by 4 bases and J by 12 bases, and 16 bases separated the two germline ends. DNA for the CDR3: TGTGCCAGCTCACTGCTAGGACAGTACACGTACTTC. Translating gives CASSLLGQYTYF.

The CDR3: CASSTGLLEVQETQYF. Written as DNA, the CDR3 is TGTGCCAGCAGCACCGGACTATTGGAGGTCCAAGAGACCCAGTACTTC. The chain recombines TRBV5-6 with TRBJ2-5, with a weak D call TRBD2 (6 bases). V gave up 4 bases and J gave up 1 base, with 17 bases separating them. The CDR3 covers 16 residues. Germline V gives CDR1 SGHDT, CDR2 YYEEEE. The whole variable domain, filled in from reference TRBV5-6 and TRBJ2-5, reads DAGVTQSPTHLIKTRGQQVTLRCSPKSGHDTVSWYQQALGQGPQFIFQYYEEEERQRGNFPDRFSGHQFPNYSSELNVNALLLGDSALYLCASSTGLLEVQETQYFGPGTRLLVL.

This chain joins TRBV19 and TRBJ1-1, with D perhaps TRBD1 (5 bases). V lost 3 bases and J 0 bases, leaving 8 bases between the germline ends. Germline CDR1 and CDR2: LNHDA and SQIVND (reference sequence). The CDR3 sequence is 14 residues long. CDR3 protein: CASSIGRVNTEAFF. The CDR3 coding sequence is TGTGCCAGTAGTATTGGCAGGGTGAACACTGAAGCTTTCTTT.

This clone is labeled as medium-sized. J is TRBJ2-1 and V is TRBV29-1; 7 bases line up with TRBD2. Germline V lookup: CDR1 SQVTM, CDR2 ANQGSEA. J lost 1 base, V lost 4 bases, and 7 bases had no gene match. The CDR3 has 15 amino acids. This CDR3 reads CSVVRGERSYNEQFF. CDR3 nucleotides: TGCAGCGTTGTTCGGGGGGAACGGTCCTACAATGAGCAGTTCTTC.

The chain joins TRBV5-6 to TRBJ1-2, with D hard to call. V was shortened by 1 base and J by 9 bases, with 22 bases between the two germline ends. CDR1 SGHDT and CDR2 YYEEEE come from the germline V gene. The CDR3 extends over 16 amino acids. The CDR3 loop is CASSLQSLGVGLSYTF. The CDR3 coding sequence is TGTGCCAGCAGCTTGCAGAGTCTCGGGGTGGGTTTAAGCTACACCTTC.

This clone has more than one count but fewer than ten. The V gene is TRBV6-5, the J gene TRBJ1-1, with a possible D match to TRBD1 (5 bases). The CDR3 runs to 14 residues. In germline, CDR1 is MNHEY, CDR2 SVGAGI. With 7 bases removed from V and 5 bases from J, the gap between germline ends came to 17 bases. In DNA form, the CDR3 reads TGTGCCAGCATCAAAGGGGAGGGGAGGACTGAAGCTTTCTTT. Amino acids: CASIKGEGRTEAFF.